The rows below give T cell receptor beta chains drawn from one sample of a study of tumor-infiltrating lymphocytes in primary liver carcinoma. From the multiplex PCR reads, TCRdb called clonotypes with MiXCR, one entry per CDR3 protein. Found here are about 54,000 distinct CDR3 sequences, around 79% of them singletons; the top ten hold around 23%. Sequencing used liver tumor tissue from sampling region 2. All receptors come from a man in his forties with primary liver carcinoma and hepatitis B virus infection. The CDR3 runs from the conserved cysteine through the conserved F or W. Fields, in order: clone size, D gene, J gene, V gene, CDR3 protein, CDR3 DNA. The D gene is left open where the match is weak. Not every row has a clone size; where given, it reads once, few, many or a size class.

.,.,TRBJ2-2,TRBV24-1,CATSESGMGRSNTGELFF,TGTGCCACCAGTGAGTCGGGGATGGGGCGATCGAACACCGGGGAGCTATTTTTT
.,TRBD2,TRBJ2-7,TRBV7-8,CAGSLSGRVYEQYF,TGTGCCGGCAGCCTTAGCGGGAGAGTTTACGAGCAGTACTTC
once,.,TRBJ2-7,TRBV12-3/TRBV12-4,CASSGPPRSYEQYF,TGTGCCAGCAGTGGCCCCCCACGGTCCTACGAACAGTACTTC
medium-sized,.,TRBJ2-6,TRBV6-2/TRBV6-3,CASSYTSGANVLTF,TGTGCCAGCAGTTACACCTCTGGGGCCAACGTCCTGACTTTC
.,.,TRBJ1-5,TRBV6-6,CASSGDGNNQPHHF,TGTGCCAGCAGTGGGGACGGTAACAATCAGCCCCATCATTTT
.,.,TRBJ2-3,TRBV11-2,CGGGAREPADTRYF,TGTGGTGGAGGGGCACGGGAGCCCGCAGATACGCGGTATTTT
many,TRBD1,TRBJ2-5,TRBV10-1,CASSTGTAQETQYF,TGCGCCAGCAGCACCGGGACAGCTCAAGAGACCCAGTACTTC
.,.,TRBJ2-7,TRBV2,CASTVRGGEQYF,TGTGCTAGCACTGTCCGGGGCGGCGAGCAGTACTTC
.,.,TRBJ2-5,TRBV12-3/TRBV12-4,CASSFRATQETHYF,TGTGCCAGCAGTTTCCGGGCTACTCAAGAGACCCATTACTTC
.,.,TRBJ2-5,TRBV29-1,CSFGQGVGETQYF,TGCAGCTTTGGGCAGGGTGTGGGAGAAACCCAGTACTTC
.,TRBD1,TRBJ2-5,TRBV11-3,CASSPGTVHGTQLF,TGTGCCAGCAGCCCCGGGACAGTGCATGGTACCCAGCTCTTC
many,.,TRBJ2-7,TRBV6-5,CASSREARSSYEQYF,TGTGCCAGCAGTAGAGAAGCTCGGAGCTCCTACGAGCAGTACTTC
many,TRBD2,TRBJ2-3,TRBV7-9,CASSLAGAGPTDTQYF,TGTGCCAGCAGCTTAGCGGGAGCGGGACCCACAGATACGCAGTATTTT
once,TRBD2,TRBJ2-5,TRBV29-1,CSVMLGTSGNEESQYF,TGCAGCGTGATGCTAGGAACTAGCGGGAATGAAGAGTCCCAGTACTTC
.,TRBD2,TRBJ2-3,TRBV11-2,CVSFEREGGETDTQYF,TGTGTCAGCTTCGAGCGGGAGGGTGGGGAAACAGATACGCAGTATTTT
.,.,TRBJ2-3,TRBV9,CAGSVVSTDTQYF,TGTGCCGGCAGTGTAGTTAGCACAGATACGCAGTATTTT
.,.,TRBJ2-1,TRBV29-1,CRVEGLNKRFF,TGCAGGGTTGAAGGCCTTAATAAGCGGTTCTTC
once,TRBD1,TRBJ1-5,TRBV5-4,CTSSLGGQGSNRPQHF,TGTACCAGCAGCTTGGGGGGACAGGGGAGCAATCGGCCCCAGCATTTT
.,TRBD1,TRBJ1-1,TRBV6-5,CASSYARDRAPKAYF,TGTGCCAGCAGTTATGCCCGGGACAGGGCCCCAAAAGCTTACTTT
.,.,TRBJ1-2,TRBV7-9,CTNSLLQGTILRSGYTF,TGTACCAACAGCTTACTACAAGGGACGATATTGAGGTCTGGCTACACCTTC
many,.,TRBJ1-2,TRBV29-1,CSTRQENYGYTF,TGCAGCACCCGACAGGAGAACTATGGCTACACCTTC
.,.,TRBJ2-6,TRBV29-1,CSVATGIVANVLTF,TGCAGTGTTGCTACAGGGATTGTGGCCAACGTCCTGACTTTC
.,.,TRBJ2-2,TRBV29-1,CSAWRANIGEPFF,TGCAGTGCGTGGCGGGCAAACATCGGGGAGCCGTTTTTT
.,.,TRBJ1-5,TRBV4-1,CASSQNTNGVGQPQHF,TGCGCCAGCAGCCAAAACACGAACGGGGTCGGCCAGCCCCAGCATTTT
.,.,TRBJ2-1,TRBV12-3/TRBV12-4,CASSDRGGDSYNEQFF,TGTGCCAGCAGTGACAGAGGTGGGGACTCCTACAATGAGCAGTTCTTC
.,.,TRBJ1-5,TRBV6-2/TRBV6-3,CANSMGQPQHF,TGTGCCAACAGCATGGGTCAGCCCCAGCATTTT
.,TRBD1,TRBJ2-2,TRBV29-1,CSRGQGTGELFF,TGCAGTAGGGGACAGGGAACAGGGGAGCTGTTTTTT
.,.,TRBJ2-7,TRBV10-2,CASSEGAASWTNQCF,TGCGCCAGCAGTGAAGGGGCTGCTAGCTGGACTAATCAGTGCTTC
.,.,TRBJ2-1,TRBV18,CASPPPSGRPFYNEQFF,TGTGCCAGCCCACCACCCTCGGGACGCCCGTTCTACAATGAGCAGTTCTTC
.,TRBD1,TRBJ1-1,TRBV6-1,CTSGRTGNTEAFF,TGTACCAGCGGAAGGACAGGGAACACTGAAGCTTTCTTT
.,.,TRBJ2-7,TRBV25-1,CASSESYEQYF,TGTGCCAGCAGTGAGTCCTACGAGCAGTACTTC
.,.,TRBJ2-5,TRBV4-1,CASSQLGLAGTLYF,TGCGCCAGTAGCCAACTGGGATTGGCAGGGACCCTGTACTTC
once,.,TRBJ2-3,TRBV11-2,CVSSLEELAWTDMQYF,TGTGTCAGCAGCTTAGAGGAACTAGCGTGGACAGATATGCAGTATTTT
medium-sized,TRBD2,TRBJ2-7,TRBV13,CASSAPGLAGLSSYEQYF,TGTGCCAGCAGCGCCCCGGGACTAGCGGGCCTTAGCTCCTACGAGCAGTACTTC
few,.,TRBJ2-7,TRBV4-1,CASSQEGQTYGQYF,TGCGCCAGCAGCCAAGAGGGGCAGACCTACGGGCAGTACTTC
.,.,TRBJ2-6,TRBV6-5,CASSLWIGMKAGANALTF,TGTGCCAGCAGTCTTTGGATAGGGATGAAAGCCGGGGCCAACGCCCTGACTTTC
.,.,TRBJ2-3,TRBV12-3/TRBV12-4,CASSLPGTPDTQYF,TGTGCCAGCAGTTTACCGGGAACGCCAGATACGCAGTATTTT
.,.,TRBJ2-7,TRBV20-1,CSAREGGRLEQYF,TGCAGTGCTAGAGAGGGGGGGCGGCTCGAGCAGTACTTC
.,.,TRBJ2-4,TRBV29-1,CRVELRGLGGIQYF,TGCCGCGTTGAACTAAGGGGCCTCGGTGGCATTCAGTACTTC
.,.,TRBJ2-7,TRBV6-1,CASSASTGDGQYF,TGTGCCAGCAGTGCCTCAACGGGAGACGGGCAGTACTTC
.,.,TRBJ2-3,TRBV4-1,CASSQEPSDTDTQYF,TGCGCCAGCAGCCAAGAGCCTAGTGACACTGATACGCAGTATTTT
once,.,TRBJ2-2,TRBV7-9,CASSLGYELDNTRELFF,TGTGCCAGTAGCTTAGGGTACGAGTTAGACAACACCAGGGAGCTGTTTTTT
few,.,TRBJ2-7,TRBV6-6,CASSSRADGSSYEQYF,TGTGCCAGCAGTTCCCGCGCGGACGGGAGCTCCTATGAGCAGTACTTC
many,TRBD1,TRBJ1-2,TRBV6-1,CASRGQGGYGYTF,TGTGCCAGCAGGGGACAGGGAGGTTATGGCTACACCTTC
.,.,TRBJ2-5,TRBV10-3,CASSGVRVETQYF,TGTGCCTCCAGTGGGGTCAGGGTAGAGACCCAGTACTTC
once,.,TRBJ1-1,TRBV11-2,CASTFDLDGRVAETFF,TGTGCCAGCACCTTCGATTTGGACGGAAGAGTCGCTGAAACTTTCTTT
.,TRBD2,TRBJ2-3,TRBV29-1,CSVSGGPVGDTHCF,TGTAGCGTTTCGGGAGGGCCGGTGGGAGATACGCACTGTTTT
.,TRBD2,TRBJ2-7,TRBV11-2,CASSSSVGLAGGGYEQYF,TGTGCCAGCAGCTCATCCGTTGGACTAGCGGGAGGGGGGTACGAGCAATACTTT
few,.,TRBJ2-7,TRBV11-2,CASSSSWVGSYEQYF,TGTGCTAGCAGCTCGAGCTGGGTCGGTTCATACGAGCAGTACTTC
.,.,TRBJ2-6,TRBV11-1,CAISPRGSGVNSEANVPTF,TGTGCCATCAGCCCCCGGGGGAGCGGTGTTAACTCTGAGGCCAACGTCCCAACTTTC
.,TRBD2,TRBJ2-3,TRBV11-2,CASSPDDPMQIAGSTDTQYF,TGTGCCAGCAGCCCTGATGACCCCATGCAGATAGCGGGAAGTACAGATACACAGTATTTT
.,.,TRBJ2-1,TRBV28,CASSSSLAPPFF,TGTGCCAGTAGTTCCTCTCTAGCACCCCCGTTCTTC
.,TRBD2,TRBJ2-3,TRBV30,CAWSPHLCSGLPVSPDTQYF,TGTGCCTGGAGTCCCCATCTGTGTAGCGGGTTGCCCGTTTCCCCAGATACGCAGTATTTT
.,.,TRBJ2-5,TRBV29-1,CNVCGRSAETQYF,TGCAACGTTTGTGGGAGGTCCGCTGAGACCCAGTACTTC
.,.,TRBJ2-5,TRBV7-9,CVSSLNVKETQCF,TGTGTCAGCAGCTTAAATGTAAAAGAGACCCAGTGCTTC
many,.,TRBJ2-1,TRBV10-3,CAISERGWGNEQFF,TGTGCCATCAGTGAACGGGGTTGGGGCAATGAGCAGTTCTTC
.,TRBD1,TRBJ2-1,TRBV6-5,CVSRWQDRGNEQFF,TGTGTCAGCAGGTGGCAGGACAGGGGCAATGAGCAGTTCTTC
.,.,TRBJ2-1,TRBV6-1,CASSEVYLVGQFF,TGTGCCAGCAGTGAGGTTTACCTCGTGGGGCAGTTCTTC
.,TRBD1,TRBJ2-2,TRBV2,CASTGTGSSGELFF,TGTGCCAGTACTGGGACAGGGTCCTCCGGGGAGCTGTTTTTT